The text below deals with one T cell receptor beta chain. The clone's antigen remains unknown. Base qualities are not at hand, and no much larger clone is one base apart. The immunoSEQ Assay, a bias-controlled multiplex PCR, was used to amplify TCRbeta CDR3 regions from genomic DNA. The original methods were these. The number of nucleated cells in each sample was estimated from the amplification of reference gene primers within the assay. To quantify the absolute abundance of each unique TCRbeta CDR3 rearrangement, sequence reads were collapsed and filtered. For each sample, productive Simpson clonality was calculated as the square root of Simpson's diversity index across productive rearrangements. TCRdb re-hosts the immuneACCESS table, in-frame sequences only. Its copies lack some clones; in the studies checked, an unresolved V gene accounts for under half of them, and the cause for the rest is not known. The V and J calls and clone size are taken from that table; D and trimming were inferred from the DNA. Across this sample there are 210,000 or so clones, with about 91% seen only once. The top ten clones comprise 1.5% of the sample.

Whole blood was collected in K2EDTA tubes by collaborating institutions according to the institutions' own protocols. For TCRbeta analysis, collaborators shipped samples as frozen whole blood, isolated PBMCs, or DNA extracted from either of those sample types. The data are from a study of blood T cell repertoires in COVID-19 (TCRdb year 2020). Context from the whole study: Samples from collaborators originated in the United States, Italy and Spain and spanned both the acute and convalescent phases of COVID-19. The sample metadata nearly always contained a de-identified subject ID, COVID-19 status, age in years and sex. The prospective study material was composed of cDNA or gDNA derived from T cells, B-cell-depleted T cells, or PBMCs. Where HLA class I and class II types were available, the types were taken from metadata supplied by the sample provider, not from assay-based typing. The dataset comprised deeply sampled blood TCRbeta repertoires from subjects exposed to, actively infected with, or recovered from COVID-19. The repertoires were made available in a free public database intended to serve as a resource for research on the immune response to SARS-CoV-2. The samples were drawn from the first 160 participants of the ongoing ImmuneRACE study and from about 1,200 subjects provided by 6 global collaborators. What the authors observed across the whole study: The amount of clinical and demographic metadata varied by source and participant and was provided uncurated.

Material for sequencing was peripheral blood. This sequence originates from a man aged 18 to 30 with active or convalescent COVID-19.

The CDR3 protein sequence reads: CASSTPGTAKLYEQYF. The sequence in DNA is TGTGCCAGCAGCACCCCCGGGACTGCAAAATTATACGAGCAGTACTTC. Recombination connected TRBV11-2 to TRBJ2-7; the D gene is perhaps TRBD2, from 6 matching bases. There are 16 amino acids in the CDR3, from cysteine to phenylalanine inclusive. This entry keeps only the CDR3 DNA: 48 bases, framed from base 1. As encoded in the germline V gene, CDR1 is SGHAT while CDR2 is FQNNGV. V and J are truncated by 5 bases and 4 bases respectively, leaving an intervening sequence of 21 bases.